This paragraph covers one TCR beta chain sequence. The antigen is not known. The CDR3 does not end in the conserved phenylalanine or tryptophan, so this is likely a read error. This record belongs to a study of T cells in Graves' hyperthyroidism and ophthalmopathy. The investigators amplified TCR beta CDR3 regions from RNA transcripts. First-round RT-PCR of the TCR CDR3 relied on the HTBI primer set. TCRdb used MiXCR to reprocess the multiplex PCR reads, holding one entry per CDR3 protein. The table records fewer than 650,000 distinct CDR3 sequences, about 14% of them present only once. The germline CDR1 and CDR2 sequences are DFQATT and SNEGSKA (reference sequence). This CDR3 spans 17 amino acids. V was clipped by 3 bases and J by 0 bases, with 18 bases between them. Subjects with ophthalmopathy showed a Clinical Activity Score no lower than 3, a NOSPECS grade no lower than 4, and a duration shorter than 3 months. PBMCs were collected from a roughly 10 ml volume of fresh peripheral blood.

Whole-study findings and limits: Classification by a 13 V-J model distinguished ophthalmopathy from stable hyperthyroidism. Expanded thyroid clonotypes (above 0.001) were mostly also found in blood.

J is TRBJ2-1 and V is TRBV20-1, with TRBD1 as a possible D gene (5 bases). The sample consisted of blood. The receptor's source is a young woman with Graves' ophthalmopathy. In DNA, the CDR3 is TGCAGTGCTAGGCCCTTTAGGGGAAAGAGCTCCTACAATGAGCAGTTCCTC. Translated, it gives CSARPFRGKSSYNEQFL.